These 25 T cell receptor beta chains share one sample of origin, sequenced in a study of T cell responses to AZD1222 COVID-19 vaccine. The assay was immunoSEQ multiplex PCR, and TCRdb's table has in-frame clones only and misses some. This sample carries over 150,000 clones, 86% of them seen once, and the ten largest clones take 5.5%. This specimen was peripheral blood, taken on day 0 of MenACWY control vaccination. These receptors were collected from an adult in good health.

V gene TRBV6-5 combines with J gene TRBJ2-1; D tentatively fits TRBD1 or TRBD2 (5 bases each). CDR1 MNHEY and CDR2 SVGAGI come from the germline V gene. Trimming stripped 0 bases from V and 7 bases from J, with 10 bases between. There are 14 residues in the CDR3. This CDR3 reads CASSYSQGGNEQFF. The CDR3, as DNA: TGTGCCAGCAGTTACTCTCAGGGCGGGAATGAGCAGTTCTTC.

This sequence joins TRBV5-4 and TRBJ1-1; D is unclear. V lost 0 bases and J 5 bases, leaving 8 bases between the germline ends. The length of the CDR3 is 13 residues. Germline CDR1 SGHNT, CDR2 YYREEE (reference sequence). CDR3 loop: CASSLEGFTEAFF. CDR3 nucleotides: TGTGCCAGCAGCTTGGAAGGATTTACTGAAGCTTTCTTT.

The chain couples TRBV19 to TRBJ2-1; D remains unclear. Per germline, CDR1 LNHDA and CDR2 SQIVND (reference sequence). V was clipped by 5 bases and J by 3 bases, with 11 bases between them. The CDR3 loop spans 14 amino acids. The CDR3 DNA reads as TGTGCCAGTAGTGAAGGACCCGTCTACAATGAGCAGTTCTTC. Translated, it gives CASSEGPVYNEQFF.

V is TRBV6-2 or TRBV6-3 and J is TRBJ2-5, with 10 nucleotides matching TRBD1. CDR3 length: 19 residues. Germline CDR1 reads MNHEY; CDR2 reads SVGEGT. The ends lost 0 bases at V and 1 base at J; junction bases unmatched: 11. The CDR3 here is CASSYSRDRGLGGQETQYF. The CDR3 coding sequence is TGTGCCAGCAGTTACTCGAGGGACAGGGGCCTTGGGGGCCAAGAGACCCAGTACTTC.

The chain employs TRBV5-1 and TRBJ1-1, with no clear D. CDR1 and CDR2 from the germline V gene are SGHRS and YFSETQ. The CDR3 runs to 13 residues. V lost 3 bases to trimming and J lost 0 bases, with 6 bases between them. Written as DNA, the CDR3 is TGCGCCAGCAGCTCTTCCATGAACACTGAAGCTTTCTTT. The encoded protein is CASSSSMNTEAFF.

In its sample, this clone was seen a few times. This chain uses TRBV18 with TRBJ1-5; TRBD1 matches 8 bases. Unmatched junction bases numbered 6, after V lost 3 bases and J lost 8 bases. Per the germline V gene, CDR1 is KGHSH and CDR2 is LQKENI. The CDR3 runs 14 residues. In nucleotides, the CDR3 is TGTGCCAGCTCACCGACAGGGGCTGGCGAGCCCCAGCATTTT. This gives the protein CASSPTGAGEPQHF.

V is TRBV11-2 and J is TRBJ2-4; possibly TRBD1 for D (6 bases). V lost 1 base to trimming and J lost 6 bases, with 16 bases between them. Germline CDR1 reads SGHAT; CDR2 reads FQNNGV. CDR3 length equals 16 residues. In DNA, the CDR3 is TGTGCCAGCAGCTTAGTTCCTAGGGGGAGAGGAAACATTCAGTACTTC. This codes for CASSLVPRGRGNIQYF.

The J gene is TRBJ2-1, the V gene TRBV5-1; D is ambiguous. The CDR3 is 15 amino acids. The ends were cut back, 0 bases at V and 4 bases at J, with 11 bases in the middle. Looked up from germline, CDR1 is SGHRS and CDR2 is YFSETQ. The chain's CDR3 is CASSLGPPDYNEQFF. CDR3 coding DNA: TGCGCCAGCAGCTTGGGGCCCCCTGATTACAATGAGCAGTTCTTC.

The genes are TRBV5-1 and TRBJ2-2; 7 nucleotides match TRBD1. CDR1 SGHRS and CDR2 YFSETQ come from the germline V gene. The CDR3 totals 16 residues. Germline trimming cut 1 base from V and 4 bases from J; bases unmatched to any gene: 7. The CDR3 coding sequence is TGCGCCAGCAGCTTGTCGTCAGGGGGTTTCACCGGGGAGCTGTTTTTT. Amino acids: CASSLSSGGFTGELFF.

V usage is TRBV7-6 and J usage is TRBJ1-1; D may be TRBD1 (5 bases). V gave up 1 base and J gave up 7 bases, with 7 bases separating them. CDR1 is SGHVS and CDR2 is FNYEAQ in the germline V gene. The CDR3 length is 12 residues. This CDR3 is CASSLGGDEAFF. The DNA of the CDR3 is TGTGCCAGCAGCTTAGGGGGGGATGAAGCTTTCTTT.

The rearrangement joins TRBV28 to TRBJ1-5; D is ambiguous. Germline CDR1 is MDHEN and CDR2 is SYDVKM. V was trimmed by 4 bases and J by 6 bases, leaving 7 bases between them. CDR3 length equals 12 residues. CDR3 region: CASSSGGQPQHF. CDR3 bases: TGTGCCAGCAGTTCGGGAGGTCAGCCCCAGCATTTT.

CDR3 nucleotide sequence: TGCGCCAGCAGCTTAGTAGCAGGGTCGTACAGGGAGACCCAGTACTTC. Translated: CASSLVAGSYRETQYF. V usage is TRBV5-1 and J usage is TRBJ2-5, with D perhaps TRBD1 (5 bases). The V gene's germline CDR1 is SGHRS and CDR2 YFSETQ. The CDR3 sequence is 16 residues long. V lost 2 bases, J lost 5 bases, and 19 bases lay in between.

The chain uses TRBV9 and TRBJ1-5, with 9 bases matching TRBD1. Per germline, CDR1 SGDLS and CDR2 YYNGEE. This CDR3 is built from 21 residues. V gave up 0 bases and J gave up 7 bases; unmatched junction bases: 23. The CDR3 DNA reads TGTGCCAGCAGCGTAGGAATAGGGACAGGGTCCATCGGAGAGGCAGGGCAGCCCCAGCATTTT. Its protein product is CASSVGIGTGSIGEAGQPQHF.

Only one count was recorded for this clone. Here the CDR3 DNA reads TGTGCCAGCAGCCCCACAGGGGACTATGGCTACACCTTC. Its translation is CASSPTGDYGYTF. The rearrangement links TRBV6-4 to TRBJ1-2; TRBD1 aligns across 7 bases. CDR3 length: 13 amino acids. Germline-derived CDR1 and CDR2 are MRHNA and SNTAGT. The V and J ends lost 6 bases and 3 bases, in that order; junction bases with no gene match: 4.

The gene calls are TRBV9 and TRBJ2-7; TRBD1 matches 7 bases. Looked up from germline, CDR1 is SGDLS and CDR2 is YYNGEE. V lost 0 bases to trimming and J lost 2 bases; unmatched junction nucleotides: 5. This CDR3 spans 15 amino acids. The CDR3 region is CASSVGGGTAYEQYF. The CDR3 nucleotides are TGTGCCAGCAGCGTAGGGGGTGGGACAGCCTACGAGCAGTACTTC. Drawing the rest from reference TRBV9 and TRBJ2-7, the complete variable domain is DSGVTQTPKHLITATGQRVTLRCSPRSGDLSVYWYQQSLDQGLQFLIQYYNGEERAKGNILERFSAQQFPDLHSELNLSSLELGDSALYFCASSVGGGTAYEQYFGPGTRLTVT.

The chain combines TRBV11-2 with TRBJ1-4; no definite D call. Germline V gene lookup returns CDR1 SGHAT and CDR2 FQNNGV. Trimming left V 6 bases short and J 10 bases short, with 15 bases between. The CDR3 covers 13 residues. The CDR3 sequence is CASRPPGGGKLFF. DNA for the CDR3: TGTGCCAGCAGGCCTCCGGGAGGAGGAAAACTGTTTTTT.

The chain carries TRBV6-2 or TRBV6-3 and TRBJ2-7; D not resolved. This CDR3 region has 12 residues. Germline V gene sequence: CDR1 MNHEY, CDR2 SVGEGT. The ends were cut back, 5 bases at V and 3 bases at J, with 8 bases in the middle. The CDR3 sequence: CASSPQRYEQYF. CDR3 sequence (DNA): TGTGCCAGCAGTCCCCAACGCTACGAGCAGTACTTC.

There are many counts of this clone. V is TRBV3-1 (or the pseudogene TRBV3-2) and J is TRBJ2-1, with TRBD2 identical over 9 bases. The V gene end was trimmed by 0 bases and the J gene end by 1 base; junction bases not matched to a gene: 13. CDR1 and CDR2 from the germline V gene are LGHDT and YNNKEL (reference sequence). CDR3 length: 20 amino acids. The CDR3 DNA follows: TGTGCCAGCAGCCAAGATTTTGGGCGGGAGGGTTCCCTGTCCTACAATGAGCAGTTCTTC. This sequence encodes CASSQDFGREGSLSYNEQFF.

The genes are TRBV5-1 and TRBJ2-2; unclear D gene. CDR1 is SGHRS, CDR2 YFSETQ, per germline. This CDR3 region has 16 residues. The germline V and J ends were trimmed by 4 bases and 0 bases, with 13 bases remaining between them. The CDR3 bases are TGCGCCAGCAGCAGTCAGGTACCTGCGAACACCGGGGAGCTGTTTTTT. This codes for CASSSQVPANTGELFF.

The chain has TRBV25-1 and TRBJ2-2; D gene ambiguous. The CDR3 extends over 13 amino acids. Germline V CDR1 and CDR2: MGHDK, SYGVNS. The germline V and J ends were trimmed by 1 base and 5 bases, with 5 bases remaining between them. The CDR3, as DNA: TGTGCCAGCAGTGAATTAGAAACCGGGGAGCTGTTTTTT. Protein sequence: CASSELETGELFF.

This chain links TRBV25-1 with TRBJ2-2; perhaps TRBD1 as D (6 bases). V shed 6 bases and J shed 9 bases, with 14 bases lying between them. Per germline, CDR1 MGHDK and CDR2 SYGVNS. The CDR3 contains 13 residues. The CDR3 DNA is TGTGCCAGCAGGGGGGCCCTCCGCCGGGAGCTGTTTTTT. Protein: CASRGALRRELFF.

The rearrangement links TRBV28 to TRBJ1-1; D may be TRBD1 (6 bases). Germline-derived CDR1 and CDR2 are MDHEN and SYDVKM. The CDR3 runs to 16 residues. Trimming stripped 4 bases from V and 1 base from J, with 16 bases between. The CDR3 coding sequence is TGTGCCAGCAGTTCGAGCGGGGGCCGCAAGAACACTGAAGCTTTCTTT. Translating gives CASSSSGGRKNTEAFF.

The chain links TRBV7-2 to TRBJ2-7; D not certain. CDR1 is SGHTA and CDR2 is FQGNSA in the germline V gene. V dropped 2 bases and J dropped 3 bases, with 11 bases sitting between them. The CDR3 spans 14 residues. CDR3 in amino acids: CASSLKSGDYEQYF. The CDR3 DNA follows: TGTGCCAGCAGCTTAAAGTCTGGCGACTACGAGCAGTACTTC. Full variable domain (missing parts from reference TRBV7-2 and TRBJ2-7): GAGVSQSPSNKVTEKGKDVELRCDPISGHTALYWYRQSLGQGLEFLIYFQGNSAPDKSGLPSDRFSAERTGGSVSTLTIQRTQQEDSAVYLCASSLKSGDYEQYFGPGTRLTVT.

V and J are TRBV7-2 and TRBJ1-1; the D gene is possibly TRBD1 (5 bases). Trimming removed 6 bases from V and 5 bases from J, with 16 bases in between. The CDR3 covers 14 residues. Germline loops: CDR1 SGHTA, CDR2 FQGNSA. This chain's CDR3 is CASSPEVGRTEAFF. The CDR3 DNA is TGTGCCAGCAGTCCTGAGGTGGGGCGGACTGAAGCTTTCTTT.

This clone occurred a few times. The chain links TRBV6-5 to TRBJ1-2; TRBD1 is a possible D gene (6 bases). The CDR3 extends over 13 amino acids. Trimming left V 6 bases short and J 7 bases short, with 15 bases between. Germline CDR1 is MNHEY and CDR2 is SVGAGI. CDR3 nucleotides: TGTGCCAGCAGCCTACAGGGAATCTCTGGCTACACCTTC. Its translation: CASSLQGISGYTF.